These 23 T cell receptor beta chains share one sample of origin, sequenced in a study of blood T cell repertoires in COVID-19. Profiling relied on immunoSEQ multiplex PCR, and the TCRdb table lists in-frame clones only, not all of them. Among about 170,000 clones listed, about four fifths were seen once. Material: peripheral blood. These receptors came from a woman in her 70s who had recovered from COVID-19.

The CDR3 DNA follows: TGTGCCAGCAGCCAAGCCACGGGACTAGCGAGTTACTACAATGAGCAGTTCTTC. This sequence encodes CASSQATGLASYYNEQFF. The chain couples TRBV14 to TRBJ2-1; 10 bases map to TRBD2. The CDR3 has 18 residues. V gave up 1 base and J gave up 3 bases; unmatched junction bases: 9. In germline, CDR1 is SGHDN, CDR2 FVKESK.

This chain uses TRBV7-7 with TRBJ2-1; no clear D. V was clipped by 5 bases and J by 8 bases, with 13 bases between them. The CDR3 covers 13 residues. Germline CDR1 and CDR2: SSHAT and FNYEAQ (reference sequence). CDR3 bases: TGTGCCAGCAGCCTCTCGTCTATGGATGAGCAGTTCTTC. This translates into CASSLSSMDEQFF.

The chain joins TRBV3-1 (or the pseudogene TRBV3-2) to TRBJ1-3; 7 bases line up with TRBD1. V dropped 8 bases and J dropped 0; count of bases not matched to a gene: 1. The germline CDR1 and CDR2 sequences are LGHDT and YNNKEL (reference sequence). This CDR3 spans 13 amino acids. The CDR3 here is CASQGDSGNTIYF. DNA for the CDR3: TGTGCCAGCCAGGGGGACTCTGGAAACACCATATATTTT.

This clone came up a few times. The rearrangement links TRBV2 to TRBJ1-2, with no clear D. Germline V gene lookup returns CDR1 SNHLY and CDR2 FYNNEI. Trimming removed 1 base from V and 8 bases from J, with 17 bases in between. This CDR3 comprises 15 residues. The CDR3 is CASSEVPGSPRGYTF. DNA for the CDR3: TGTGCCAGCAGTGAAGTTCCCGGGTCCCCGCGCGGCTACACCTTC.

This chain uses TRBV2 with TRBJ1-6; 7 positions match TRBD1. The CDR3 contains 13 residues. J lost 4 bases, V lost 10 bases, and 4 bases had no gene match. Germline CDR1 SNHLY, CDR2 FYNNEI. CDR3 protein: CATTGQYNSPLHF. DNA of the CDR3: TGTGCCACAACGGGACAGTATAATTCACCCCTCCACTTT.

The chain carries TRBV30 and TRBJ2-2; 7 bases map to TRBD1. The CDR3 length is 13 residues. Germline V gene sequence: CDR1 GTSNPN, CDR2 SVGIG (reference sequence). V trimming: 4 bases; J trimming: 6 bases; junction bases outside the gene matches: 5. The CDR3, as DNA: TGTGCCTGGACTTTAGGGGGCCCCGGGGAGCTGTTTTTT. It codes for CAWTLGGPGELFF.

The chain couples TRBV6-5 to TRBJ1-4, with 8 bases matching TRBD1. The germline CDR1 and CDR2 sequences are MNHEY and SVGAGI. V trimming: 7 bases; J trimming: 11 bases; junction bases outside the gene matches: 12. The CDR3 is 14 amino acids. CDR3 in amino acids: CASTTGTGEMKLFF. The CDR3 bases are TGTGCCAGCACCACCGGGACAGGAGAAATGAAACTGTTTTTT.

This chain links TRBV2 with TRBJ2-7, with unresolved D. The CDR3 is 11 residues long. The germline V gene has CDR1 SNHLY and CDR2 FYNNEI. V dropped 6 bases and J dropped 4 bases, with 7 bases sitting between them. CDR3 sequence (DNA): TGTGCCAGCAGCGGGTCGTACGAGCAGTACTTC. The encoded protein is CASSGSYEQYF.

Here the CDR3 reads CASSQTGWSNSPLHF. The CDR3 DNA is TGTGCCAGCAGCCAGACAGGGTGGAGTAATTCACCCCTCCACTTT. The V gene is TRBV3-1 (or the pseudogene TRBV3-2), the J gene TRBJ1-6, with 7 bases matching TRBD1. The junction had 5 bases not matched to a gene; V was cut back by 3 bases and J by 6 bases. The CDR3 contains 15 residues. The germline CDR1 and CDR2 sequences are LGHDT and YNNKEL (reference sequence).

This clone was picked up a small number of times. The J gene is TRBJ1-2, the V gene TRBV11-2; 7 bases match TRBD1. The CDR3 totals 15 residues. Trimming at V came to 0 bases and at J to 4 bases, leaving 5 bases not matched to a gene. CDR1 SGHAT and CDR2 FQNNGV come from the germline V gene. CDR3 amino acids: CASSLDWGQIYGYTF. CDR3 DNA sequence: TGTGCCAGCAGCTTAGACTGGGGACAGATCTATGGCTACACCTTC.

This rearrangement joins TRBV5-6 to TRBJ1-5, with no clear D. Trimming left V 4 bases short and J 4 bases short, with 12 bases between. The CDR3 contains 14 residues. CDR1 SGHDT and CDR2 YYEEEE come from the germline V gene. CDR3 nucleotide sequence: TGTGCCAGCAGCGCTGGACGGGGAAATCAGCCCCAGCATTTT. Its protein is CASSAGRGNQPQHF.

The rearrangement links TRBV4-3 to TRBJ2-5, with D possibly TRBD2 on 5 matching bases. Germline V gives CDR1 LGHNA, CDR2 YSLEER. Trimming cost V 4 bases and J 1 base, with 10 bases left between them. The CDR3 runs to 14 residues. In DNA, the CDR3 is TGCGCCAGCAGCCCCAGCCTAGCCCAAGAGACCCAGTACTTC. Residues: CASSPSLAQETQYF.

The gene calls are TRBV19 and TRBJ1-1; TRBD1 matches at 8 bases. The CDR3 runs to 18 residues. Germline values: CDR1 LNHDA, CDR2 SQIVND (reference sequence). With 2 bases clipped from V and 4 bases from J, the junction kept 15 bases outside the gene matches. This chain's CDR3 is CASSIFLSRGRAGTEAFF. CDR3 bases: TGTGCCAGTAGTATATTCCTGTCCAGGGGGCGCGCGGGCACTGAAGCTTTCTTT.

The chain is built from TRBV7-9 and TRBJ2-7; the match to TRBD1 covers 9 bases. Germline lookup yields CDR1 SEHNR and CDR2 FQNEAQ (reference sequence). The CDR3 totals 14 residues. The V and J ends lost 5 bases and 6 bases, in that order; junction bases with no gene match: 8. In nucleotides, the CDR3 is TGTGCCAGCAGCCACTGGGACAGGGTAGGCGAGCAGTACTTC. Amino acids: CASSHWDRVGEQYF.

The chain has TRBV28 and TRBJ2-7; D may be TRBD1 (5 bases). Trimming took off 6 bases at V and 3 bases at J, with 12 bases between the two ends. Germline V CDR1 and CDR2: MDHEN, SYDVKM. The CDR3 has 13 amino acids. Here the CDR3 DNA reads TGTGCCAGCAGAACGCCCCAGGGCTACGAGCAGTACTTC. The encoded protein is CASRTPQGYEQYF. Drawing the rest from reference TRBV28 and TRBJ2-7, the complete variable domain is DVKVTQSSRYLVKRTGEKVFLECVQDMDHENMFWYRQDPGLGLRLIYFSYDVKMKEKGDIPEGYSVSREKKERFSLILESASTNQTSMYLCASRTPQGYEQYFGPGTRLTVT.

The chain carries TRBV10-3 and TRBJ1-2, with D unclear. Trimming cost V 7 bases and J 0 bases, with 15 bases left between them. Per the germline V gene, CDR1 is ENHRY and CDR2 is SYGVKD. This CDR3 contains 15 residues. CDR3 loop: CAITPRAVPNYGYTF. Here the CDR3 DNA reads TGTGCCATCACCCCGCGGGCAGTCCCTAACTATGGCTACACCTTC.

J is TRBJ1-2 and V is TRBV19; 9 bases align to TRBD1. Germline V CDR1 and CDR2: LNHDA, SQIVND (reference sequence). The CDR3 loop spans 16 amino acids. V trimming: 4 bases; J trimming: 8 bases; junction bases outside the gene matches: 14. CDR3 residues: CASSNNPGQGIMGYTF. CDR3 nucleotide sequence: TGTGCCAGTAGTAATAACCCGGGACAGGGAATTATGGGCTACACCTTC. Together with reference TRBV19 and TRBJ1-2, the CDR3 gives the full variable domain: DGGITQSPKYLFRKEGQNVTLSCEQNLNHDAMYWYRQDPGQGLRLIYYSQIVNDFQKGDIAEGYSVSREKKESFPLTVTSAQKNPTAFYLCASSNNPGQGIMGYTFGSGTRLTVV.

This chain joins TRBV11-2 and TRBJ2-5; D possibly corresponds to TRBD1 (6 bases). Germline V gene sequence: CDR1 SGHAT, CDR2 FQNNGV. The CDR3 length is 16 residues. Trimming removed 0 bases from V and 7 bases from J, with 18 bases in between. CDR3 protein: CASSLDTVGAGGTQYF. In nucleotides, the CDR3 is TGTGCCAGCAGCTTAGACACAGTGGGGGCGGGTGGGACCCAGTACTTC.

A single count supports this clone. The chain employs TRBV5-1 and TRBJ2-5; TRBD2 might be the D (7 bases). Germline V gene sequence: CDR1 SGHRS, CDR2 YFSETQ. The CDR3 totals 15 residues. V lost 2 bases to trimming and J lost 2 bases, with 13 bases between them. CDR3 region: CASSFGGGPQETQYF. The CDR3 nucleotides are TGCGCCAGCAGCTTTGGGGGGGGCCCACAAGAGACCCAGTACTTC.

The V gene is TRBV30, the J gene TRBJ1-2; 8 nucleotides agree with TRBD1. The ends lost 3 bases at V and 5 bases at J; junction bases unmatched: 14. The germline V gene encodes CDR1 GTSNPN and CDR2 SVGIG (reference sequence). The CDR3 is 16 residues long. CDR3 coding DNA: TGTGCCTGGAGAACCCCTCGGACAGGGCCCCCTTATGGCTACACCTTC. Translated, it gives CAWRTPRTGPPYGYTF.

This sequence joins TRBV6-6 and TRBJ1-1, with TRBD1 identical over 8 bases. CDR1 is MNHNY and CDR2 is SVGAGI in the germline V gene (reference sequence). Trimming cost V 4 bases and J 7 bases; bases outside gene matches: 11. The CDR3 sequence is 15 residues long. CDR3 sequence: CASSLNRGAAIEAFF. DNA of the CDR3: TGTGCCAGCAGTTTGAACAGGGGGGCGGCCATTGAAGCTTTCTTT.

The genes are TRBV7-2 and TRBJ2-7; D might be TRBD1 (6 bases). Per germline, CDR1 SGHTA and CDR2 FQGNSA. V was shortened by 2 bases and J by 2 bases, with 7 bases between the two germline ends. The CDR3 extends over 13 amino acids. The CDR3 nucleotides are TGTGCCAGCAGCTTAAGGACAGCCTACGAGCAGTACTTC. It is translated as CASSLRTAYEQYF.

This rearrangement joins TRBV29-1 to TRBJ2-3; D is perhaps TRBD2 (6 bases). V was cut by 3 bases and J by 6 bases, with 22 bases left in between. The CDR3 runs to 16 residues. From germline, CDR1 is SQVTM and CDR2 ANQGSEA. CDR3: CSVEGGTSGNGDTQYF. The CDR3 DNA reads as TGCAGCGTTGAGGGGGGAACATCCGGAAACGGCGATACGCAGTATTTT.